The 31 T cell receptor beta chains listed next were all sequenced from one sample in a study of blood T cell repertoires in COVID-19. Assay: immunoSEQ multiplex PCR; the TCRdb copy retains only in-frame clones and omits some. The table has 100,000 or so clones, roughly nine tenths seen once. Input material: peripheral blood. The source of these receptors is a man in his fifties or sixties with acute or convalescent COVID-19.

CDR3: CATSDTGTQNIQYF. CDR3 coding DNA: TGTGCCACCAGTGACACCGGGACTCAAAACATTCAGTACTTC. The V call is TRBV24-1, the J call TRBJ2-4; D is possibly TRBD2 (6 bases). This CDR3 is built from 14 residues. From germline, CDR1 is KGHDR and CDR2 SFDVKD. Trimming took 4 bases from V and 5 from J, leaving 11 bases between them.

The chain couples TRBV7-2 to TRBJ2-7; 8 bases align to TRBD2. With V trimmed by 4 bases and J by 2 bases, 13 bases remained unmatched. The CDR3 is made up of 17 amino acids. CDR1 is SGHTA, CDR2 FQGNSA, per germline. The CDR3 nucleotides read TGTGCCAGCAGCTCACGGGGGGGCCGGGAGCCGGCCTACGAGCAGTACTTC. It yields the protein CASSSRGGREPAYEQYF.

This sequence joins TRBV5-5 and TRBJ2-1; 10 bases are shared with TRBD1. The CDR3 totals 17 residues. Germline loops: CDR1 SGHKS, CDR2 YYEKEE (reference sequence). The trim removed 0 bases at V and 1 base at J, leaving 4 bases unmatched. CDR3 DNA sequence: TGTGCCAGCAGCTTGGCCCGGACAGGGGGATCCTACAATGAGCAGTTCTTC. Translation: CASSLARTGGSYNEQFF.

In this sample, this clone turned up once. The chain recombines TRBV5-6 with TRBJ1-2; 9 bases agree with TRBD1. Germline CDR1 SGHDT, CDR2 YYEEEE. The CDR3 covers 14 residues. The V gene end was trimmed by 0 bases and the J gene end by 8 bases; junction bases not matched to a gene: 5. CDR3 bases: TGTGCCAGCAGCTTGGGACAGGGGGTCGGCGGCTACACCTTC. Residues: CASSLGQGVGGYTF.

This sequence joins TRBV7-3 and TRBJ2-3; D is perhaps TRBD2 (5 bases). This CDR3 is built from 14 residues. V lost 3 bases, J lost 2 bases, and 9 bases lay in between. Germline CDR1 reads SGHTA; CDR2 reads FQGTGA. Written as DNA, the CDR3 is TGTGCCAGCAGCTTTAGCGAGGCCACAGATACGCAGTATTTT. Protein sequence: CASSFSEATDTQYF.

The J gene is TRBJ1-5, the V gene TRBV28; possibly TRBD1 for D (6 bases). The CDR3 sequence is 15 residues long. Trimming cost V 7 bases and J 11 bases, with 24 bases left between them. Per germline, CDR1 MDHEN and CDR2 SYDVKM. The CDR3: CASIVGNREQSSQHF. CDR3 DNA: TGTGCCAGCATCGTCGGTAACAGGGAGCAATCGTCCCAGCATTTT.

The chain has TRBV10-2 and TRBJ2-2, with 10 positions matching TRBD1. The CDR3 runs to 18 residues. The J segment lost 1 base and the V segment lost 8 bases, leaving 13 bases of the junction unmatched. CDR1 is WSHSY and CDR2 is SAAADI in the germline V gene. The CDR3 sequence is CASGSATGGYRNTGELFF. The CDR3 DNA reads TGCGCCAGCGGATCTGCGACAGGGGGCTACAGGAACACCGGGGAGCTGTTTTTT.

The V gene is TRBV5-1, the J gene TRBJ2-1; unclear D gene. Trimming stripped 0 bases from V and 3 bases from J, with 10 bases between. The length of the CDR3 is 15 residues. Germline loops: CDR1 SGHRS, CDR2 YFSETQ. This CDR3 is CASSLAGLLYNEQFF. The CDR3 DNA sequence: TGCGCCAGCAGCTTGGCCGGTCTACTCTACAATGAGCAGTTCTTC. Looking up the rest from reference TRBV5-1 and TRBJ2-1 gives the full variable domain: KAGVTQTPRYLIKTRGQQVTLSCSPISGHRSVSWYQQTPGQGLQFLFEYFSETQRNKGNFPGRFSGRQFSNSRSEMNVSTLELGDSALYLCASSLAGLLYNEQFFGPGTRLTVL.

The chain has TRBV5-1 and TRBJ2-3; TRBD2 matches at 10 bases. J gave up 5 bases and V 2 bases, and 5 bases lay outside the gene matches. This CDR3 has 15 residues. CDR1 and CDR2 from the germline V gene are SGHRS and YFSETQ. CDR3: CASSLSGRAIDTQYF. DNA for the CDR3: TGCGCCAGCAGCTTAAGCGGGAGGGCCATAGATACGCAGTATTTT.

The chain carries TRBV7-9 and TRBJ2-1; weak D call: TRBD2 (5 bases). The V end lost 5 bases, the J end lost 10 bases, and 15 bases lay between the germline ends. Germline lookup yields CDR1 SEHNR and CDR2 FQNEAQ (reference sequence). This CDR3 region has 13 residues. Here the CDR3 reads CASSPEGVGEQFF. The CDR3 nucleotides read TGTGCCAGCAGCCCAGAGGGCGTCGGGGAGCAGTTCTTC.

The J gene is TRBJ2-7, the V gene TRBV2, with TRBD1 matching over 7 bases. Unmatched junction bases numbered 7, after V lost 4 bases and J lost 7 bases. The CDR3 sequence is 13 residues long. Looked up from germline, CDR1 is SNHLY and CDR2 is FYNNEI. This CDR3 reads CASSGDRVGEQYV. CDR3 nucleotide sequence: TGTGCCAGCAGTGGCGACAGGGTGGGGGAGCAGTACGTC.

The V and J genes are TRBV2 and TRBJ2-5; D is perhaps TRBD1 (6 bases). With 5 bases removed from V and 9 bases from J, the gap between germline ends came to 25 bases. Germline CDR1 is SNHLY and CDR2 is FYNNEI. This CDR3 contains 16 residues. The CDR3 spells CASSHNRDKGSWAQYF. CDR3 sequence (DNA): TGTGCCAGCAGTCACAACCGGGACAAGGGGAGCTGGGCCCAGTACTTC.

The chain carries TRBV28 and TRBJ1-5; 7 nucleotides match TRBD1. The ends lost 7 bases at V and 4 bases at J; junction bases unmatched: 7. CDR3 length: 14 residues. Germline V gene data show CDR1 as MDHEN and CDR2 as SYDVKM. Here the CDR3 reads CASTIQGFNQPQHF. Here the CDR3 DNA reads TGTGCCAGCACTATACAGGGGTTTAATCAGCCCCAGCATTTT.

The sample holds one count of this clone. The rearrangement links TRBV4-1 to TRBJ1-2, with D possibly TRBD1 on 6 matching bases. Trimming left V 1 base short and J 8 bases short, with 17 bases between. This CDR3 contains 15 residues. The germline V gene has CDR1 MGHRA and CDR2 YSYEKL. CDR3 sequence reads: CASSQGGGVSSGYTF. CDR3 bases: TGCGCCAGCAGCCAAGGGGGGGGCGTATCGTCGGGCTACACCTTC.

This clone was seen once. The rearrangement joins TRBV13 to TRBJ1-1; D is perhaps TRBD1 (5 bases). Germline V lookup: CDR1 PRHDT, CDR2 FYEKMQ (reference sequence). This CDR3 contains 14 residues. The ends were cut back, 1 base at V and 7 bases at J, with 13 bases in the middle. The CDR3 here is CASSLEGRVGEAFF. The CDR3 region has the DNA TGTGCCAGCAGCTTAGAGGGCAGGGTCGGTGAAGCTTTCTTT. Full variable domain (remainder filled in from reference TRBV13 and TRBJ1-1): AAGVIQSPRHLIKEKRETATLKCYPIPRHDTVYWYQQGPGQDPQFLISFYEKMQSDKGSIPDRFSAQQFSDYHSELNMSSLELGDSALYFCASSLEGRVGEAFFGQGTRLTVV.

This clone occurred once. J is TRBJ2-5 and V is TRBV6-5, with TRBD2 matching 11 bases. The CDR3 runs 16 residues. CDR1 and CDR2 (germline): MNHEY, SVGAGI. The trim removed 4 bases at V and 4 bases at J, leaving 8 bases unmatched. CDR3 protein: CASSSSGRHFGETQYF. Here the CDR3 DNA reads TGTGCCAGCAGTTCTAGCGGGAGGCACTTCGGAGAGACCCAGTACTTC.

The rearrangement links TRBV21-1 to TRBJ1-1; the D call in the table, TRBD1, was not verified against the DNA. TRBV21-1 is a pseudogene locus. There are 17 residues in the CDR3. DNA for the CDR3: TGTGCCAGCGGGCCTTCCCGGGACAGGGGCCCAGCCACTGAAGCTTTCTTT. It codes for CASGPSRDRGPATEAFF.

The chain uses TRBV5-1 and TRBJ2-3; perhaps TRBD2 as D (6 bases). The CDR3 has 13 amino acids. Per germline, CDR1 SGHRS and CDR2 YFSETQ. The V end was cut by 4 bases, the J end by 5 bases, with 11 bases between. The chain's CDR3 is CASSTFGGDTQYF. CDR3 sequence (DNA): TGCGCCAGCAGCACGTTCGGGGGAGATACGCAGTATTTT.

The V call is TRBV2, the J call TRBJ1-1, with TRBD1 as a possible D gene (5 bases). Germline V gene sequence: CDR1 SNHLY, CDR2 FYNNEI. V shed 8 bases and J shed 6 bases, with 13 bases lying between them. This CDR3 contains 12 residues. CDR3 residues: CASQGAGAEAFF. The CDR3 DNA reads TGTGCCAGCCAGGGTGCCGGAGCTGAAGCTTTCTTT.

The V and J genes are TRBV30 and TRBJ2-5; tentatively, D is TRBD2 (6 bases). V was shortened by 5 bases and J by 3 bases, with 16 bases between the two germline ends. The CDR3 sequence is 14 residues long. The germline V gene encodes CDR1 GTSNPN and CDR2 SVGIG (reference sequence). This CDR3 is CAWAAGPSKETQYF. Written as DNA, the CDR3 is TGTGCCTGGGCGGCGGGGCCGTCTAAAGAGACCCAGTACTTC. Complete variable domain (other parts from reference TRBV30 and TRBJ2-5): SQTIHQWPATLVQPVGSPLSLECTVEGTSNPNLYWYRQAAGRGLQLLFYSVGIGQISSEVPQNLSASRPQDRQFILSSKKLLLSDSGFYLCAWAAGPSKETQYFGPGTRLLVL.

CDR3 sequence: CASSLTAGGGTDTQYF. The CDR3 region has the DNA TGTGCCAGCAGCTTAACAGCGGGAGGTGGCACAGATACGCAGTATTTT. The chain links TRBV7-3 to TRBJ2-3; 9 bases are shared with TRBD2. With V trimmed by 0 bases and J by 1 base, 2 bases remained unmatched. The CDR3 runs 16 residues. Germline loops: CDR1 SGHTA, CDR2 FQGTGA.

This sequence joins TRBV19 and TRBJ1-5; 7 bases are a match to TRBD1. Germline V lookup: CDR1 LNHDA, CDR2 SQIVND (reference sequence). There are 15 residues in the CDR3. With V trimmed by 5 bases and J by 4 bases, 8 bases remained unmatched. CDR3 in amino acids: CASSSWDSLNQPQHF. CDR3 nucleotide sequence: TGTGCCAGTAGTTCCTGGGACAGCCTAAATCAGCCCCAGCATTTT. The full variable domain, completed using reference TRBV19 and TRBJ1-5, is DGGITQSPKYLFRKEGQNVTLSCEQNLNHDAMYWYRQDPGQGLRLIYYSQIVNDFQKGDIAEGYSVSREKKESFPLTVTSAQKNPTAFYLCASSSWDSLNQPQHFGDGTRLSIL.

The CDR3 here is CASSESKHQGGLTEAFF. The CDR3 DNA reads TGTGCCAGCAGTGAATCCAAACACCAAGGGGGCCTCACTGAAGCTTTCTTT. The chain couples TRBV25-1 to TRBJ1-1, with TRBD1 matching over 7 bases. The V gene's germline CDR1 is MGHDK and CDR2 SYGVNS. CDR3 size: 17 residues. V was pared by 1 base and J by 4 bases, with 12 bases of the junction left unmatched.

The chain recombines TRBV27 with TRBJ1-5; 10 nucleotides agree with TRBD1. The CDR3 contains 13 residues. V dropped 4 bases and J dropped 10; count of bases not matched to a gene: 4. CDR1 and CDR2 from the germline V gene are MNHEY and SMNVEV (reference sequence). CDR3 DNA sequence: TGTGCCAGCAGTTCGACAGGGGGCTTCCCCCAGCATTTT. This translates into CASSSTGGFPQHF.

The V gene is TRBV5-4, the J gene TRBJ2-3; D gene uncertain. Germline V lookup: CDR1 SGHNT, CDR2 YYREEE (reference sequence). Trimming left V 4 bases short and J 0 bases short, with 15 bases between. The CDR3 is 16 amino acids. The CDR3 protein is CASSPAGRSSTDTQYF. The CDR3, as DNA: TGTGCCAGCAGCCCGGCAGGCCGCTCTAGCACAGATACGCAGTATTTT.

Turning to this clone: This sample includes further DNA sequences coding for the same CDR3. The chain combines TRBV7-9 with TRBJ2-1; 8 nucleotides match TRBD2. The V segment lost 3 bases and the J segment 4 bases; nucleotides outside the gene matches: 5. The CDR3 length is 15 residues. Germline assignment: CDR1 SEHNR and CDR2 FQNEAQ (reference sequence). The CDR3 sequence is CASSFGLAPYNEQFF. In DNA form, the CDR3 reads TGTGCCAGCAGCTTTGGACTAGCCCCTTACAATGAGCAGTTCTTC.

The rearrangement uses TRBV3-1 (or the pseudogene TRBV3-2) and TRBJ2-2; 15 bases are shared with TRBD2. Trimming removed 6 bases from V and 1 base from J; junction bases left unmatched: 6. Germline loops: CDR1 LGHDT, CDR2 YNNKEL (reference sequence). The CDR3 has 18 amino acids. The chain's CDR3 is CASRPPGLAGGNTGELFF. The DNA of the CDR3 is TGTGCCAGCAGGCCGCCGGGACTAGCGGGAGGGAACACCGGGGAGCTGTTTTTT.

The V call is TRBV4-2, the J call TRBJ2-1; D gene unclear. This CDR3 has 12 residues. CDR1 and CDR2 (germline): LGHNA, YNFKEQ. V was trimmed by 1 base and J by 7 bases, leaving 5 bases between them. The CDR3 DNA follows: TGTGCCAGCAGCCAAGTTATAAATGAGCAGTTCTTC. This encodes CASSQVINEQFF.

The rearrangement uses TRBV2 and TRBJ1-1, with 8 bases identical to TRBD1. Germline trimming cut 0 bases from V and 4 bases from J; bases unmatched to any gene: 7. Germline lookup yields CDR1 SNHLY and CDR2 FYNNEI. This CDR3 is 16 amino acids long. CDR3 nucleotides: TGTGCCAGCAGTGAAGCAAGACAGGGGATGGGCACTGAAGCTTTCTTT. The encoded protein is CASSEARQGMGTEAFF.

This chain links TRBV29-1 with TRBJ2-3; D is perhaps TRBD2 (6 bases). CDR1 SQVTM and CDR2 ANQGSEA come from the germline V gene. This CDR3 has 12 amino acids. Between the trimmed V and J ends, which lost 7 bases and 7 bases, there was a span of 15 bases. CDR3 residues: CSGREGPYTQYF. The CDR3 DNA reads TGCAGCGGGAGGGAAGGTCCCTATACGCAGTATTTT.

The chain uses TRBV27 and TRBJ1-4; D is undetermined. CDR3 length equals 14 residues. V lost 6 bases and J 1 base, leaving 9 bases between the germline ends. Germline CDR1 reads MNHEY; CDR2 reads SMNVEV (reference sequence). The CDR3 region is CASRGSLTNEKLFF. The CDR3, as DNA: TGTGCCAGCAGGGGGAGTCTAACTAATGAAAAACTGTTTTTT.